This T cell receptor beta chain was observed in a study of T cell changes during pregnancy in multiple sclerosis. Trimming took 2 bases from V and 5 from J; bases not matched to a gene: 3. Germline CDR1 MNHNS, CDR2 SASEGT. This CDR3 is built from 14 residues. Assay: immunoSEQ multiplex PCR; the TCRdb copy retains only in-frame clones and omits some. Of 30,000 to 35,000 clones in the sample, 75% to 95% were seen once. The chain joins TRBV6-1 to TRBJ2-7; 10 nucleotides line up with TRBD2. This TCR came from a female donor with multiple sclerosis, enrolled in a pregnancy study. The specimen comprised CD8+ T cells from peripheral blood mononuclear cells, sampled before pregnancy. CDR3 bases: TGTGCCAGCAGTGAACTAGCGGGAGTAGACGAGCAGTACTTC. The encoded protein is CASSELAGVDEQYF.